This T cell receptor (beta chain) comes out of a study of blood T cell repertoires in COVID-19 (TCRdb year 2020). Some background on the complete study: Samples covering the acute and convalescent phases of COVID-19 were provided by collaborators in the United States, Italy and Spain. The material from the prospective study consisted of cDNA or gDNA derived from T cells, B-cell-depleted T cells, or PBMCs. The dataset comprised deeply sampled blood TCRbeta repertoires from subjects exposed to, actively infected with, or recovered from COVID-19. A freely available public database, intended as a resource for researchers studying the immune response to SARS-CoV-2, is where the repertoires were released. Samples came from the ongoing ImmuneRACE study (first 160 participants) plus 1,254 subjects from 6 global collaborators. The sample metadata nearly always contained a de-identified subject ID, COVID-19 status, age in years and sex. Where available, HLA class I and class II types were obtained from metadata supplied by the sample provider rather than from assay-based typing. The paper's findings and limits, for the study overall: Clinical and demographic metadata were provided uncurated, with the amount varying by source and participant.

The collaborating institutions used their own protocols to collect whole blood in K2EDTA tubes. For TCRbeta analysis, collaborators shipped samples in one of three forms: frozen whole blood, isolated PBMCs, or DNA extracted from either of those sample types. TCRbeta CDR3 regions were amplified from genomic DNA by means of the immunoSEQ Assay, a bias-controlled multiplex PCR. From the authors' description of their analysis: The number of nucleated cells in each sample was estimated from the amplification of reference gene primers within the assay. To quantify the absolute abundance of each unique TCRbeta CDR3 rearrangement, sequence reads were collapsed and filtered. For each sample, productive Simpson clonality was calculated as the square root of Simpson's diversity index across productive rearrangements. TCRdb obtained this table from immuneACCESS and retained in-frame rearrangements with V and J assigned. These tables miss some clones; where compared with another copy, unresolved V genes account for less than half of the shortfall, and the remainder is unexplained. V and J calls and clone size are copied from that table; D and trimming were computed from the DNA. The sample records about 170,000 clones, around nine tenths of which are singletons. In total, the top ten clones hold 3% to 4.5% of the sample.

Inclusive of the bounding cysteine and phenylalanine, the CDR3 is 14 residues long. Only the CDR3 region is kept as DNA, spanning 42 bases read in frame from base 1. The V end gives up 0 bases and the J end 6 bases, leaving 4 bases in the junction not matched to a gene. The CDR1 and CDR2 encoded by the germline V gene (reference sequence) are GTSNPN and SVGIG. This clone has a single count. The antigen it recognizes is unknown. One base away there is no much larger clone; base qualities are not given. Sequenced: peripheral blood. Recombination connected TRBV30 to TRBJ2-7, and TRBD2 matches 11 of the central bases. The clonotype was recovered from a man aged 18 to 35 with active or convalescent COVID-19. The DNA sequence is given as TGTGCCTGGAGTGTACTAGCGGGAGACTTCGAGCAGTACTTC. This yields the protein CAWSVLAGDFEQYF.